This TCR beta chain was documented in a study of blood T cell repertoires in COVID-19. Study-wide context: T cells, B-cell-depleted T cells, or PBMCs supplied cDNA or gDNA.

Individuals aged roughly 18 to 95 years were recruited from some 26 US areas. Cohorts were assigned according to the clinical history that participants reported. Each recovered donor of Cohort 3 presented with two negative PCRs, clearance, or symptom resolution. Sequencing used immunoSEQ multiplex PCR; TCRdb keeps in-frame clones, though not all of them. The sample holds about 280,000 clones, roughly 87% seen once. CDR3 length: 14 amino acids. Trimming removed 7 bases from V and 3 bases from J; junction bases left unmatched: 7. Looked up from germline, CDR1 is MDHEN and CDR2 is SYDVKM. V is TRBV28 and J is TRBJ2-7; TRBD1 matches at 9 bases. The receptor was isolated from a woman aged 25 to 39 who had recovered from COVID-19. The specimen was PBMCs or T cells enriched from blood (not recorded which). The CDR3 DNA follows: TGTGCCAGCACCCGGGGACAGGGTGTCTACGAGCAGTACTTC. Translating it yields CASTRGQGVYEQYF.